Presented here are 21 T cell receptor beta chains from one specimen sequenced in a study of cytomegalovirus exposure and HLA in healthy donors. Both 60 Vbeta primers and 13 Jbeta primers went into the PCR. TCRdb's table, derived via immunoSEQ multiplex PCR, lists solely in-frame clones and lacks some. The listing records tens of thousands of clones. Material: PBMCs. The receptors come from a female donor in good health and CMV-seronegative.

The V and J genes are TRBV18 and TRBJ2-7, with 9 positions matching TRBD2. Germline V gives CDR1 KGHSH, CDR2 LQKENI. Trimming removed 3 bases from V and 3 bases from J; junction bases left unmatched: 3. This CDR3 has 14 amino acids. DNA of the CDR3: TGTGCCAGCTCACCGCCGACTAGCGGCTACGAGCAGTACTTC. Its protein is CASSPPTSGYEQYF.

V usage is TRBV29-1 and J usage is TRBJ1-2; D remains unclear. Germline values: CDR1 SQVTM, CDR2 ANQGSEA. With 3 bases removed from V and 5 bases from J, the gap between germline ends came to 7 bases. This CDR3 has 11 amino acids. The CDR3 nucleotides are TGCAGCGTTGACAGGAGGTATGGCTACACCTTC. It translates to CSVDRRYGYTF. The full variable domain, completed using reference TRBV29-1 and TRBJ1-2, is SAVISQKPSRDICQRGTSLTIQCQVDSQVTMMFWYRQQPGQSLTLIATANQGSEATYESGFVIDKFPISRPNLTFSTLTVSNMSPEDSSIYLCSVDRRYGYTFGSGTRLTVV.

This chain links TRBV25-1 with TRBJ1-1; 7 nucleotides align to TRBD1. The germline gives CDR1 MGHDK, CDR2 SYGVNS. The junction had 7 bases not matched to a gene; V was cut back by 6 bases and J by 12 bases. The CDR3 sequence is 11 residues long. CDR3 residues: CASSKGRGSFF. The CDR3 DNA follows: TGTGCCAGCAGCAAGGGCAGGGGGTCTTTCTTT. The full variable domain, rest sourced from reference TRBV25-1 and TRBJ1-1, is EADIYQTPRYLVIGTGKKITLECSQTMGHDKMYWYQQDPGMELHLIHYSYGVNSTEKGDLSSESTVSRIRTEHFPLTLESARPSHTSQYLCASSKGRGSFFGQGTRLTVV.

The chain recombines TRBV28 with TRBJ1-5; D is perhaps TRBD1 (6 bases). Looked up from germline, CDR1 is MDHEN and CDR2 is SYDVKM. CDR3 length: 15 amino acids. V was clipped by 5 bases and J by 4 bases, with 15 bases between them. DNA of the CDR3: TGTGCCAGCAGTGCGGTATGGACAGTGAATCAGCCCCAGCATTTT. Encoded protein: CASSAVWTVNQPQHF.

This chain links TRBV18 with TRBJ2-1; TRBD2 is a possible D gene (6 bases). V shed 6 bases and J shed 8 bases, with 11 bases lying between them. The germline gives CDR1 KGHSH, CDR2 LQKENI. The CDR3 contains 12 residues. CDR3 sequence: CASSSGLYEQFF. In DNA, the CDR3 is TGTGCCAGCTCCTCGGGACTCTATGAGCAGTTCTTC.

The chain couples TRBV6-5 to TRBJ1-2, with D possibly TRBD1 on 5 matching bases. The CDR3 spans 13 residues. Germline V gene lookup returns CDR1 MNHEY and CDR2 SVGAGI. The V end lost 4 bases, the J end lost 0 bases, and 6 bases lay between the germline ends. The CDR3 is CASSLTANYGYTF. The DNA of the CDR3 is TGTGCCAGCAGTTTGACAGCTAACTATGGCTACACCTTC.

The V and J genes are TRBV5-1 and TRBJ1-1, with D possibly being TRBD1 (5 bases). CDR1 is SGHRS and CDR2 is YFSETQ in the germline V gene. The V end was cut by 0 bases, the J end by 6 bases, with 15 bases between. This CDR3 is built from 15 residues. The CDR3 spells CASSLEGRAFAEAFF. In DNA form, the CDR3 reads TGCGCCAGCAGCTTGGAGGGCAGGGCTTTTGCTGAAGCTTTCTTT. Full variable domain (remainder filled in from reference TRBV5-1 and TRBJ1-1): KAGVTQTPRYLIKTRGQQVTLSCSPISGHRSVSWYQQTPGQGLQFLFEYFSETQRNKGNFPGRFSGRQFSNSRSEMNVSTLELGDSALYLCASSLEGRAFAEAFFGQGTRLTVV.

This rearrangement joins TRBV7-9 to TRBJ2-7; 7 nucleotides agree with TRBD2. Per germline, CDR1 SEHNR and CDR2 FQNEAQ (reference sequence). This CDR3 has 15 residues. Trimming removed 7 bases from V and 3 bases from J; junction bases left unmatched: 12. CDR3: CASTTAGVNYYEQYF. CDR3 nucleotide sequence: TGTGCCAGCACTACCGCGGGAGTTAATTACTACGAGCAGTACTTC.

V gene TRBV4-2 combines with J gene TRBJ1-6, with 7 nucleotides matching TRBD1. The CDR3 consists of 16 residues. Trimming removed 4 bases from V and 0 bases from J; junction bases left unmatched: 3. Germline V gene data show CDR1 as LGHNA and CDR2 as YNFKEQ. CDR3 sequence: CASSPGGISYNSPLHF. CDR3 DNA sequence: TGTGCCAGCAGCCCAGGGGGGATCTCCTATAATTCACCCCTCCACTTT.

The chain uses TRBV5-4 and TRBJ1-2, with D perhaps matching TRBD1 (5 bases). The CDR3 is 15 residues long. V gave up 3 bases and J gave up 0 bases, with 12 bases separating them. Germline CDR1 reads SGHNT; CDR2 reads YYREEE (reference sequence). The CDR3 bases are TGTGCCAGCAGCTCGAGGAGGGGTACTAACTATGGCTACACCTTC. As protein: CASSSRRGTNYGYTF.

V usage is TRBV6-5 and J usage is TRBJ1-3; perhaps TRBD1 as D (6 bases). The CDR3 spans 14 residues. From germline, CDR1 is MNHEY and CDR2 SVGAGI. V shed 8 bases and J shed 0 bases, with 11 bases lying between them. DNA for the CDR3: TGTGCCAGCCGGACGACAGGCTCTGGAAACACCATATATTTT. Its protein product is CASRTTGSGNTIYF.

The gene calls are TRBV4-1 and TRBJ2-7; 7 positions agree with TRBD1. The CDR3 spans 15 residues. Germline CDR1 reads MGHRA; CDR2 reads YSYEKL. V lost 4 bases and J lost 3; bases outside the gene matches: 9. The CDR3 region is CASSPRGGFDYEQYF. The CDR3 region has the DNA TGCGCCAGCAGCCCACGAGGGGGCTTTGACTACGAGCAGTACTTC.

V is TRBV7-9 and J is TRBJ2-3; D is possibly TRBD2 (6 bases). CDR1 and CDR2 from the germline V gene are SEHNR and FQNEAQ (reference sequence). This CDR3 has 16 residues. Deletions cut 5 bases from V and 0 bases from J, with 15 bases between. The CDR3 nucleotides read TGTGCCAGCAGCCGCGGGGTAGCGGAGAGCACAGATACGCAGTATTTT. This gives the protein CASSRGVAESTDTQYF.

The chain has TRBV7-9 and TRBJ2-7; D is undetermined. The CDR3 loop spans 13 amino acids. V was pared by 5 bases and J by 2 bases, with 10 bases between. Looked up from germline, CDR1 is SEHNR and CDR2 is FQNEAQ (reference sequence). The CDR3 reads CASSGPSTYEQYF. The DNA for the CDR3 is TGTGCCAGCAGCGGGCCCTCCACCTACGAGCAGTACTTC. The full variable domain, rest sourced from reference TRBV7-9 and TRBJ2-7, is DTGVSQNPRHKITKRGQNVTFRCDPISEHNRLYWYRQTLGQGPEFLTYFQNEAQLEKSRLLSDRFSAERPKGSFSTLEIQRTEQGDSAMYLCASSGPSTYEQYFGPGTRLTVT.

The V and J genes are TRBV7-9 and TRBJ2-5, with a possible D match to TRBD1 (5 bases). The V gene lost 0 bases and the J gene lost 1 base, with 9 bases spanning the gap. The CDR3 covers 15 residues. CDR1 and CDR2 from the germline V gene are SEHNR and FQNEAQ (reference sequence). CDR3 sequence (DNA): TGTGCCAGCAGCTTAGCGCTTGGGGCCCAAGAGACCCAGTACTTC. Protein product: CASSLALGAQETQYF.

The genes are TRBV19 and TRBJ1-2; TRBD1 matches at 7 bases. The CDR3 covers 17 residues. The junction had 13 bases not matched to a gene; V was cut back by 3 bases and J by 3 bases. The V gene's germline CDR1 is LNHDA and CDR2 SQIVND (reference sequence). CDR3 bases: TGTGCCAGTAGTATCGCGAGGTCTGACAGGGCGGACTATGGCTACACCTTC. Protein: CASSIARSDRADYGYTF.

The V call is TRBV30, the J call TRBJ1-2, with 7 bases lining up with TRBD1. Germline values: CDR1 GTSNPN, CDR2 SVGIG (reference sequence). The CDR3 contains 16 residues. J was trimmed by 4 bases and V by 2 bases; bases with no gene match: 13. CDR3: CAWSLGRDSARYGYTF. The CDR3 DNA follows: TGTGCCTGGAGTCTGGGCCGGGACAGTGCACGCTATGGCTACACCTTC.

This chain uses TRBV18 with TRBJ2-2, with D uncertain. CDR1 and CDR2 (germline): KGHSH, LQKENI. Trimming stripped 1 base from V and 5 bases from J, with 14 bases between. This CDR3 has 16 residues. In DNA, the CDR3 is TGTGCCAGCTCACCACAGAGCGAAGCGTCGACCGGGGAGCTGTTTTTT. This codes for CASSPQSEASTGELFF.

The gene calls are TRBV7-6 and TRBJ2-7; D unclear. CDR1 and CDR2 from the germline V gene are SGHVS and FNYEAQ. V was cut by 5 bases and J by 0 bases, with 20 bases left in between. The CDR3 runs to 17 residues. As DNA, the CDR3 is TGTGCCAGCAGCCTGCTTGTCGCAGGCCCCGACTCCTACGAGCAGTACTTC. It translates to CASSLLVAGPDSYEQYF.

This chain connects TRBV6-1 to TRBJ1-5, with D uncertain. The CDR3 extends over 13 amino acids. Trimming removed 1 base from V and 5 bases from J, with 6 bases in between. Germline assignment: CDR1 MNHNS and CDR2 SASEGT. This CDR3 is CASSEGLYQPQHF. Written as DNA, the CDR3 is TGTGCCAGCAGTGAAGGACTCTATCAGCCCCAGCATTTT.

The V and J genes are TRBV28 and TRBJ2-5; 11 positions match TRBD2. V lost 5 bases to trimming and J lost 2 bases; unmatched junction nucleotides: 1. This CDR3 has 14 amino acids. Looked up from germline, CDR1 is MDHEN and CDR2 is SYDVKM. Written as DNA, the CDR3 is TGTGCCAGCAGTCTAGCGGGGGGACAAGAGACCCAGTACTTC. Protein sequence: CASSLAGGQETQYF.